This TCR beta chain was observed in a study of blood T cell repertoires in COVID-19. Study details: Both acute and convalescent COVID-19 samples were obtained from the United States, Italy and Spain. From T cells, B-cell-depleted T cells, or PBMCs came the material, which was cDNA or gDNA.

The germline V gene encodes CDR1 SGHAT and CDR2 FQNNGV. The CDR3 has 14 amino acids. Trimming removed 8 bases from V and 9 bases from J; junction bases left unmatched: 13. This clone was detected once. Per the authors' pipeline: It was from reference gene primer amplification that nucleated cell counts were estimated. The data were produced by immunoSEQ multiplex PCR, yet TCRdb's version contains in-frame clones alone and is incomplete. From that table come the V and J calls and clone size; the DNA was used to work out D and trimming. The sample lists under 75,000 clones; approximately 86% were seen once.

The TCR sequence derives from a woman aged 80 or over with active COVID-19. The sequenced material came from peripheral blood. The chain recombines TRBV11-2 with TRBJ1-1; 9 bases match TRBD1. CDR3 residues: CASCSLEQGAQAFF. CDR3 nucleotide sequence: TGTGCCAGCTGTAGCTTAGAACAGGGGGCTCAAGCTTTCTTT.